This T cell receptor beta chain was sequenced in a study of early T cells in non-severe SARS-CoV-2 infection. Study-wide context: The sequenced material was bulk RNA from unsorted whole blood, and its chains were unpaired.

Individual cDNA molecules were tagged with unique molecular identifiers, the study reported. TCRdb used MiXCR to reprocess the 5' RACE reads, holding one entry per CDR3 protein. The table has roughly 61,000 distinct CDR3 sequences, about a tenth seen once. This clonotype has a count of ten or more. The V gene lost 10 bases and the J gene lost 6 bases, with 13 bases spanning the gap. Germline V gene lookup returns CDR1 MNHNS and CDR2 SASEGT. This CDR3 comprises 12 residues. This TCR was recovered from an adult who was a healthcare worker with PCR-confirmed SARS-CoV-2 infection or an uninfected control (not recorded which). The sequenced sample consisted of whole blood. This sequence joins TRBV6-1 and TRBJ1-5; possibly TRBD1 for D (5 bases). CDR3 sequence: CATSSGSQPQHF. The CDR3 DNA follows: TGTGCCACCTCATCAGGGAGTCAGCCCCAGCATTTT.